Following are 18 T cell receptor beta chains from one sample sequenced in a study of T cell responses to AZD1222 COVID-19 vaccine (TCRdb year 2021). Libraries were prepared through the immunoSEQ multiplex PCR assay. TCRdb stores this immuneACCESS table with in-frame sequences only. Part of the clones is absent; in the studies checked, under half of the shortfall reflects unresolved V genes, and no reason is known for the rest. This sample is represented by fewer than 200,000 clones; approximately 90% of them were singletons. The top ten constitute roughly 26% of the sample. The sample's time point, from its label and the paper: about 28 days (+/-7) after the second vaccine dose. This specimen consisted of peripheral blood, obtained 28 days after the second AZD1222 dose. Receptors originate from an adult who received the AZD1222 COVID-19 vaccine.

In its sample, this clone was seen once. The chain employs TRBV5-1 and TRBJ2-1; 9 nucleotides agree with TRBD2. The ends lost 0 bases at V and 6 bases at J; junction bases unmatched: 7. The CDR3 is 16 residues long. Germline V CDR1 and CDR2: SGHRS, YFSETQ. CDR3 protein: CASSLGSTSGGNEQFF. In nucleotides, the CDR3 is TGCGCCAGCAGCTTGGGTTCGACTAGCGGCGGCAATGAGCAGTTCTTC.

The chain combines TRBV9 with TRBJ2-1; TRBD2 agrees at 9 bases. Trimming at V came to 3 bases and at J to 7 bases, leaving 14 bases not matched to a gene. Germline V gene lookup returns CDR1 SGDLS and CDR2 YYNGEE. The CDR3 runs to 17 residues. The CDR3, as DNA: TGTGCCAGCAGCGCCTCGACCGGGACTAGCATAAGGAATGAGCAGTTCTTC. Its translation: CASSASTGTSIRNEQFF.

V is TRBV28 and J is TRBJ2-4; D is ambiguous. With 6 bases removed from V and 1 base from J, the gap between germline ends came to 13 bases. Per the germline V gene, CDR1 is MDHEN and CDR2 is SYDVKM. CDR3 length: 15 residues. The CDR3 spells CASSNPGVAKNIQYF. CDR3 sequence (DNA): TGTGCCAGCAGCAACCCCGGAGTGGCCAAAAACATTCAGTACTTC.

This chain uses TRBV6-5 with TRBJ1-1; weak D call: TRBD1 (5 bases). Per the germline V gene, CDR1 is MNHEY and CDR2 is SVGAGI. CDR3 length: 15 amino acids. V was cut by 4 bases and J by 3 bases, with 15 bases left in between. In nucleotides, the CDR3 is TGTGCCAGCAGTTGGTACAGGCGGCTAGACACTGAAGCTTTCTTT. This encodes CASSWYRRLDTEAFF.

This chain links TRBV29-1 with TRBJ1-2, with 9 bases lining up with TRBD1. Germline CDR1 reads SQVTM; CDR2 reads ANQGSEA. V was clipped by 6 bases and J by 6 bases; unmatched bases: 11. This CDR3 comprises 14 residues. In nucleotides, the CDR3 is TGCAGCGTAGACTCCCCGGGACAGGGAAATGGCTACACCTTC. Residues: CSVDSPGQGNGYTF.

This chain links TRBV3-1 (or the pseudogene TRBV3-2) with TRBJ2-7; D gene uncertain. Germline-derived CDR1 and CDR2 are LGHDT and YNNKEL (reference sequence). This CDR3 is built from 14 residues. V lost 5 bases and J 0 bases, leaving 11 bases between the germline ends. CDR3 nucleotides: TGTGCCAGCAGCTGGAACACCCTCTCCTACGAGCAGTACTTC. Its protein is CASSWNTLSYEQYF.

This clone has just a few counts. The chain recombines TRBV28 with TRBJ2-1, with 8 bases aligning to TRBD2. V shed 7 bases and J 6 bases; nucleotides not matched to a gene: 14. Germline CDR1 is MDHEN and CDR2 is SYDVKM. CDR3 length: 16 amino acids. The CDR3 bases are TGTGCCAGCATTAGCGGGGATTACGCCCGGGTCAATGAGCAGTTCTTC. Translating it yields CASISGDYARVNEQFF. The variable domain in full, completed from reference TRBV28 and TRBJ2-1, reads DVKVTQSSRYLVKRTGEKVFLECVQDMDHENMFWYRQDPGLGLRLIYFSYDVKMKEKGDIPEGYSVSREKKERFSLILESASTNQTSMYLCASISGDYARVNEQFFGPGTRLTVL.

CDR3 bases: TGTGCCAGCAGCCAGGGGGGGCGCGGGAATCAGCCCCAGCATTTT. It encodes CASSQGGRGNQPQHF. The V and J genes are TRBV3-1 (or the pseudogene TRBV3-2) and TRBJ1-5; D perhaps matches TRBD1 (6 bases). The CDR3 extends over 15 amino acids. Trimming removed 3 bases from V and 4 bases from J, with 13 bases in between. CDR1 is LGHDT, CDR2 YNNKEL, per germline (reference sequence).

This chain connects TRBV11-2 to TRBJ2-5; a weak D match, TRBD2 (6 bases). Trimming shortened V by 2 bases and J by 5 bases, and 15 bases separated the two germline ends. CDR3 length: 15 residues. From germline, CDR1 is SGHAT and CDR2 FQNNGV. In nucleotides, the CDR3 is TGTGCCAGCAGCTTAAGTGGCGCGAGCGGGGAGACCCAGTACTTC. It yields the protein CASSLSGASGETQYF.

The genes are TRBV28 and TRBJ1-5, with 8 bases lining up with TRBD1. The CDR3 extends over 15 amino acids. V gave up 6 bases and J gave up 2 bases; unmatched junction bases: 6. From germline, CDR1 is MDHEN and CDR2 SYDVKM. For the CDR3, the DNA is TGTGCCAGCAGCCGACAGGGGCTGGGCAATCAGCCCCAGCATTTT. Translation gives CASSRQGLGNQPQHF.

The chain recombines TRBV11-2 with TRBJ2-7, with a tentative D call TRBD2 (5 bases). The ends were cut back, 8 bases at V and 6 bases at J, with 17 bases in the middle. Germline V gene sequence: CDR1 SGHAT, CDR2 FQNNGV. This CDR3 region has 13 residues. DNA of the CDR3: TGTGCCAGCTCCCGGGAAATGGGCTCCGAGCAGTACTTC. This encodes CASSREMGSEQYF.

The chain combines TRBV2 with TRBJ2-7; TRBD1 matches at 8 bases. CDR1 is SNHLY, CDR2 FYNNEI, per germline. This CDR3 is 13 amino acids long. With V trimmed by 3 bases and J by 4 bases, 2 bases remained unmatched. CDR3 region: CASSEGQVYEQYF. In DNA form, the CDR3 reads TGTGCCAGCAGTGAGGGACAGGTTTACGAGCAGTACTTC.

The chain combines TRBV6-1 with TRBJ2-7; TRBD1 aligns across 9 bases. Losses at the gene ends were 2 bases for V and 2 bases for J; bases not matched to a gene: 10. This CDR3 is 17 amino acids long. Looked up from germline, CDR1 is MNHNS and CDR2 is SASEGT. The CDR3 region is CASSETGGFLHPYEQYF. The CDR3 region has the DNA TGTGCCAGCAGTGAAACAGGGGGCTTCTTGCATCCCTACGAGCAGTACTTC.

CDR3 coding DNA: TGTGCCAGTAGAATCGGGCCTCCTGGAAACACCATATATTTT. Encoded protein: CASRIGPPGNTIYF. The chain is built from TRBV28 and TRBJ1-3, with no clear D. The CDR3 has 14 residues. Germline loops: CDR1 MDHEN, CDR2 SYDVKM. Trimming pared 9 bases from V and 2 bases from J, leaving 14 bases between.

The rearrangement links TRBV5-1 to TRBJ2-7; 9 nucleotides match TRBD2. The junction had 7 bases not matched to a gene; V was cut back by 0 bases and J by 0 bases. Germline CDR1 SGHRS, CDR2 YFSETQ. The CDR3 runs 17 residues. CDR3 sequence: CASSLVLAGIPSYEQYF. The CDR3 DNA reads as TGCGCCAGCAGCTTGGTCCTAGCGGGGATTCCCTCCTACGAGCAGTACTTC.

The chain links TRBV6-5 to TRBJ1-2, with 10 nucleotides matching TRBD1. The CDR3 is made up of 14 amino acids. Germline V gene lookup returns CDR1 MNHEY and CDR2 SVGAGI. The trim removed 5 bases at V and 7 bases at J, leaving 7 bases unmatched. For the CDR3, the DNA is TGTGCCAGCAGTCAGGGACAGGGGAAGCGTGGCTACACCTTC. Translation gives CASSQGQGKRGYTF.

In this sample, this clone turned up once. J is TRBJ1-4 and V is TRBV18; D possibly corresponds to TRBD1 (6 bases). Germline CDR1 reads KGHSH; CDR2 reads LQKENI. The V end was cut by 3 bases, the J end by 5 bases, with 10 bases between. The CDR3 runs to 14 residues. The CDR3 loop is CASSPDRTNEKLFF. The CDR3 nucleotides are TGTGCCAGCTCACCCGACAGGACGAATGAAAAACTGTTTTTT.

This clone was detected a few times. Here the CDR3 reads CASSLQSGTGINEQFF. CDR3 bases: TGTGCCAGCAGCTTACAATCCGGGACAGGTATAAATGAGCAGTTCTTC. The J gene is TRBJ2-1, the V gene TRBV7-2; 8 bases align to TRBD1. The CDR3 contains 16 residues. Germline trimming cut 2 bases from V and 7 bases from J; bases unmatched to any gene: 10. Germline V gives CDR1 SGHTA, CDR2 FQGNSA.